This TCR beta chain was sequenced for a study of blood T cell repertoires in COVID-19. The table came from immunoSEQ multiplex PCR; TCRdb's copy has only in-frame clones and leaves some out. The table lists over 100,000 clones, roughly 80% of them singletons. This CDR3 is 12 amino acids long. Trimming left V 7 bases short and J 1 base short, with 4 bases between. The chain recombines TRBV12-3 or TRBV12-4 with TRBJ2-2; no clear D gene. The receptor was isolated from a woman aged 80 or over with active or convalescent COVID-19. Sequencing input: peripheral blood. The DNA of the CDR3 is TGTGCCAGCACAGGGAACACCGGGGAGCTGTTTTTT. Encoded protein: CASTGNTGELFF.